This passage covers 28 T cell receptor beta chains from one sample sequenced in a study of T-cell memory formation after mild COVID-19. MiXCR was run by TCRdb on the 5' RACE reads, yielding one entry per CDR3 protein. Found here are 450,000 to 700,000 distinct CDR3 sequences, roughly 18% of them singletons; the top ten hold more than 10%. What was sequenced was PBMCs or a T cell subset sorted from them (not recorded which). The receptor set was obtained from an adult woman who had mild COVID-19 (a few samples of this study predate the infection). Cell type and time point are not known.

The rearrangement uses TRBV5-1 and TRBJ2-5, with D unresolved. Germline V gene data show CDR1 as SGHRS and CDR2 as YFSETQ. V shed 0 bases and J shed 2 bases, with 8 bases lying between them. The CDR3 spans 14 residues. CDR3 sequence (DNA): TGCGCCAGCAGCTTGGTTGTTGATCAAGAGACCCAGTACTTC. It yields the protein CASSLVVDQETQYF.

The rearrangement links TRBV7-9 to TRBJ1-1; TRBD1 aligns across 7 bases. The CDR3 is 15 residues long. After removal of 4 bases from V and 3 bases from J, the junction contained 8 bases not matched to a gene. Germline CDR1 and CDR2: SEHNR and FQNEAQ (reference sequence). This CDR3 is CASSSPQTGHTEAFF. The CDR3 region has the DNA TGTGCCAGCAGCTCCCCCCAGACAGGGCACACTGAAGCTTTCTTT.

This rearrangement joins TRBV19 to TRBJ2-3; 14 positions match TRBD2. The CDR3 contains 15 residues. V lost 4 bases, J lost 7 bases, and 4 bases stayed unmatched. Germline values: CDR1 LNHDA, CDR2 SQIVND (reference sequence). The CDR3, as DNA: TGTGCCAGTAGTAACTGGACTAGCGGGAGGTATACGCAGTATTTT. It is translated as CASSNWTSGRYTQYF.

V is TRBV18 and J is TRBJ1-1; TRBD1 is a possible D gene (5 bases). Germline lookup yields CDR1 KGHSH and CDR2 LQKENI. The V end was cut by 0 bases, the J end by 0 bases, with 14 bases between. The CDR3 contains 17 residues. The CDR3 loop is CASSPPFGGHVNTEAFF. As DNA, the CDR3 is TGTGCCAGCTCACCACCGTTTGGGGGTCATGTGAACACTGAAGCTTTCTTT. The full variable domain, rest sourced from reference TRBV18 and TRBJ1-1, is NAGVMQNPRHLVRRRGQEARLRCSPMKGHSHVYWYRQLPEEGLKFMVYLQKENIIDESGMPKERFSAEFPKEGPSILRIQQVVRGDSAAYFCASSPPFGGHVNTEAFFGQGTRLTVV.

This clonotype was counted only a few times. This chain connects TRBV10-3 to TRBJ2-7; TRBD2 aligns across 8 bases. With V trimmed by 3 bases and J by 7 bases, 8 bases remained unmatched. This CDR3 spans 14 amino acids. The V gene's germline CDR1 is ENHRY and CDR2 SYGVKD. The CDR3 protein is CAISDSGGPGEQYF. DNA of the CDR3: TGTGCCATCAGTGATTCGGGGGGGCCTGGAGAGCAGTACTTC.

In this sample, this clonotype turned up a few times. The genes are TRBV12-5 and TRBJ2-7, with D maybe TRBD1 (5 bases). From germline, CDR1 is LGHNT and CDR2 FRNRAP. The germline V and J ends were trimmed by 1 base and 6 bases, with 13 bases remaining between them. This CDR3 region has 14 residues. CDR3 coding DNA: TGTGCTAGTGGTTTGGGGACGCAGGGTCGCGAGCAGTACTTC. Translation gives CASGLGTQGREQYF.

This clonotype was recorded a few times. For the CDR3, the DNA is TGTGCCTGGAGTGTCAGGACTAGCGGGAGTATTTTATCAACCGGGGAGCTGTTTTTT. As protein: CAWSVRTSGSILSTGELFF. The chain links TRBV30 to TRBJ2-2; 13 nucleotides line up with TRBD2. The length of the CDR3 is 19 residues. V was clipped by 0 bases and J by 5 bases; unmatched bases: 12. CDR1 and CDR2 (germline): GTSNPN, SVGIG (reference sequence).

This clonotype has a single count. This chain links TRBV5-4 with TRBJ2-3; 7 bases match TRBD2. The germline V gene encodes CDR1 SGHNT and CDR2 YYREEE (reference sequence). The CDR3 contains 15 residues. V trimming: 6 bases; J trimming: 7 bases; junction bases outside the gene matches: 14. The CDR3 region has the DNA TGTGCCAGCACCAAGAAGCGGGACCCCATGCATACGCAGTATTTT. Its translation: CASTKKRDPMHTQYF.

This clonotype was seen only a few times. The chain links TRBV5-1 to TRBJ1-1; TRBD1 matches 7 bases. V lost 1 base, J lost 1 base, and 4 bases stayed unmatched. The CDR3 has 15 amino acids. From germline, CDR1 is SGHRS and CDR2 YFSETQ. The CDR3 region has the DNA TGCGCCAGCAGCTTGTGGGGGACAGAGAACACTGAAGCTTTCTTT. Its translation: CASSLWGTENTEAFF.

The V gene is TRBV10-3, the J gene TRBJ2-7, with a possible D match to TRBD1 (5 bases). From germline, CDR1 is ENHRY and CDR2 SYGVKD. Trimming stripped 0 bases from V and 6 bases from J, with 6 bases between. The CDR3 is 12 residues long. The CDR3: CAISESRGEQYF. CDR3 coding DNA: TGTGCCATCAGTGAGTCAAGGGGCGAGCAGTACTTC.

This clonotype was recorded a few times. The gene calls are TRBV28 and TRBJ2-7; 7 bases agree with TRBD1. Trimming at V came to 4 bases and at J to 0 bases, leaving 9 bases not matched to a gene. From germline, CDR1 is MDHEN and CDR2 SYDVKM. CDR3 length: 16 residues. The CDR3: CASSSPATGSSYEQYF. CDR3 DNA: TGTGCCAGCAGTTCCCCGGCGACAGGGAGCTCCTACGAGCAGTACTTC.

V and J are TRBV2 and TRBJ2-7, with a weak D call TRBD1 (5 bases). CDR1 and CDR2 from the germline V gene are SNHLY and FYNNEI. Between the trimmed V and J ends, which lost 4 bases and 2 bases, there was a span of 12 bases. The CDR3 extends over 14 amino acids. The CDR3 here is CASSAFSGPYEQYF. The CDR3 bases are TGTGCCAGCAGTGCCTTTTCAGGGCCCTACGAGCAGTACTTC. Full variable domain (outside the CDR3, taken from reference TRBV2 and TRBJ2-7): EPEVTQTPSHQVTQMGQEVILRCVPISNHLYFYWYRQILGQKVEFLVSFYNNEISEKSEIFDDQFSVERPDGSNFTLKIRSTKLEDSAMYFCASSAFSGPYEQYFGPGTRLTVT.

A few counts support this clonotype. This chain joins TRBV7-8 and TRBJ1-6; maybe TRBD1 (5 bases). The germline V gene has CDR1 SGHVS and CDR2 FQNEAQ. V shed 5 bases and J shed 6 bases, with 17 bases lying between them. This CDR3 has 16 residues. This chain's CDR3 is CASSRGLGTFNSPLHF. CDR3 bases: TGTGCCAGCAGCCGCGGACTAGGGACTTTTAATTCACCCCTCCACTTT.

The rearrangement links TRBV7-9 to TRBJ1-1; a weak D match, TRBD1 (6 bases). Trimming removed 5 bases from V and 1 base from J, with 23 bases in between. The CDR3 runs 18 residues. CDR1 and CDR2 from the germline V gene are SEHNR and FQNEAQ (reference sequence). The CDR3 coding sequence is TGTGCCAGCAGCCTAACCCTCGGGAGGGGGACCGCGAACACTGAAGCTTTCTTT. As protein: CASSLTLGRGTANTEAFF.

This clonotype was observed a few times. V gene TRBV29-1 combines with J gene TRBJ2-7; a weak D match, TRBD2 (6 bases). There are 13 residues in the CDR3. In germline, CDR1 is SQVTM, CDR2 ANQGSEA. The ends were cut back, 8 bases at V and 1 base at J, with 15 bases in the middle. The CDR3, as DNA: TGCAGCCCCCTCGCTAGCGCTTCCTACGAGCAGTACTTC. Translated, it gives CSPLASASYEQYF.

The V and J genes are TRBV5-1 and TRBJ2-5, with D possibly called TRBD1 or TRBD2 (5 bases each). CDR1 is SGHRS and CDR2 is YFSETQ in the germline V gene. Trimming removed 3 bases at V and 4 bases at J, with 13 bases between. The CDR3 length is 14 residues. This chain's CDR3 is CASSSLPGPETQYF. DNA for the CDR3: TGCGCCAGCAGCTCCTTGCCGGGGCCAGAGACCCAGTACTTC.

This clonotype came up a few times. The chain is built from TRBV7-2 and TRBJ2-3, with 8 positions matching TRBD2. J gave up 3 bases and V 2 bases, and 10 bases lay outside the gene matches. The CDR3 has 17 residues. The V gene's germline CDR1 is SGHTA and CDR2 FQGNSA. CDR3 sequence (DNA): TGTGCCAGCAGCTTAACTCTCCTAGCGGGCGTAACAGATACGCAGTATTTT. This encodes CASSLTLLAGVTDTQYF.

This clonotype was seen only a few times. The chain links TRBV7-2 to TRBJ2-1; weak D call: TRBD2 (7 bases). Germline CDR1 and CDR2: SGHTA and FQGNSA. The ends were cut back, 2 bases at V and 4 bases at J, with 12 bases in the middle. CDR3 length: 15 residues. This CDR3 is CASSLSAGQYNEQFF. The DNA of the CDR3 is TGTGCCAGCAGCTTATCAGCGGGACAATACAATGAGCAGTTCTTC. The whole variable domain, remainder taken from reference TRBV7-2 and TRBJ2-1, is GAGVSQSPSNKVTEKGKDVELRCDPISGHTALYWYRQSLGQGLEFLIYFQGNSAPDKSGLPSDRFSAERTGGSVSTLTIQRTQQEDSAVYLCASSLSAGQYNEQFFGPGTRLTVL.

This clonotype was observed a handful of times. The genes are TRBV6-5 and TRBJ2-7; possibly TRBD1 for D (5 bases). CDR3 size: 15 residues. Germline-derived CDR1 and CDR2 are MNHEY and SVGAGI. The V end lost 0 bases, the J end lost 2 bases, and 11 bases lay between the germline ends. CDR3 DNA sequence: TGTGCCAGCAGTTACTCCCAGGGATTCCCCTACGAGCAGTACTTC. As protein: CASSYSQGFPYEQYF.

There are a few counts of this clonotype. The rearrangement links TRBV5-6 to TRBJ1-4; 7 bases fit TRBD1. Per germline, CDR1 SGHDT and CDR2 YYEEEE. CDR3 size: 15 residues. Trimming took 3 bases from V and 4 from J; bases not matched to a gene: 6. Here the CDR3 DNA reads TGTGCCAGCAGCTCTCCGGGACAGAGTAATGAAAAACTGTTTTTT. It codes for CASSSPGQSNEKLFF.

The chain couples TRBV21-1 to TRBJ1-1; the table names TRBD1, a call not compared with the DNA. TRBV21-1 is a recognized pseudogene. The CDR3 sequence is 17 residues long. Here the CDR3 reads CASSKCAAGQGGTEAFF. CDR3 coding DNA: TGTGCCAGCAGCAAATGTGCTGCGGGACAGGGTGGAACTGAAGCTTTCTTT.

This clonotype has only a few counts. The chain couples TRBV12-3 or TRBV12-4 to TRBJ2-3, with 11 bases matching TRBD2. The length of the CDR3 is 16 residues. The V segment lost 6 bases and the J segment 0 bases; nucleotides outside the gene matches: 5. CDR3: CASSPTSGISTDTQYF. In DNA form, the CDR3 reads TGTGCCAGCAGCCCGACTAGCGGGATTAGCACAGATACGCAGTATTTT.

This clonotype has a handful of counts. The rearrangement links TRBV7-2 to TRBJ2-4; D is perhaps TRBD1 (6 bases). V shed 3 bases and J shed 0 bases, with 12 bases lying between them. This CDR3 contains 16 residues. Germline V lookup: CDR1 SGHTA, CDR2 FQGNSA. In DNA, the CDR3 is TGTGCCAGCAGCTTTTCAGGGGTACTAGCCAAAAACATTCAGTACTTC. Amino acid sequence: CASSFSGVLAKNIQYF.

The rearrangement joins TRBV3-1 to TRBJ2-1; a possible D gene is TRBD1 (6 bases). Germline values: CDR1 LGHDT, CDR2 YNNKEL (reference sequence). V was clipped by 0 bases and J by 3 bases, with 15 bases between them. The CDR3 covers 17 residues. CDR3 region: CASSQDPGTLNYNEQFF. The CDR3 DNA reads as TGTGCCAGCAGCCAAGATCCCGGGACACTAAACTACAATGAGCAGTTCTTC.

This clonotype was observed a single time. This chain joins TRBV29-1 and TRBJ2-5; either TRBD1 or TRBD2 may fit D (5 bases each). Germline V gene data show CDR1 as SQVTM and CDR2 as ANQGSEA. V lost 4 bases, J lost 4 bases, and 16 bases lay in between. The CDR3 totals 14 residues. The CDR3 bases are TGCAGCGTTGGGGATTGGGGGACGGGAGAGACCCAGTACTTC. This encodes CSVGDWGTGETQYF. The complete variable domain, with remaining parts taken from reference TRBV29-1 and TRBJ2-5, reads SAVISQKPSRDICQRGTSLTIQCQVDSQVTMMFWYRQQPGQSLTLIATANQGSEATYESGFVIDKFPISRPNLTFSTLTVSNMSPEDSSIYLCSVGDWGTGETQYFGPGTRLLVL.

This clonotype was counted between two and nine times. CDR3 loop: CASSLDLPEQYF. In nucleotides, the CDR3 is TGTGCCAGCAGCTTAGACCTTCCGGAGCAGTACTTC. The chain links TRBV7-9 to TRBJ2-7; D remains unclear. The V gene's germline CDR1 is SEHNR and CDR2 FQNEAQ (reference sequence). Trimming took 1 base from V and 7 from J, leaving 8 bases between them. The CDR3 spans 12 residues. Drawing the rest from reference TRBV7-9 and TRBJ2-7, the complete variable domain is DTGVSQNPRHKITKRGQNVTFRCDPISEHNRLYWYRQTLGQGPEFLTYFQNEAQLEKSRLLSDRFSAERPKGSFSTLEIQRTEQGDSAMYLCASSLDLPEQYFGPGTRLTVT.

This clonotype has only one observation. This chain connects TRBV6-2 or TRBV6-3 to TRBJ2-2, with D possibly called TRBD1 or TRBD2 (5 bases each). The V end was cut by 3 bases, the J end by 7 bases, with 21 bases between. The CDR3 consists of 17 residues. Germline-derived CDR1 and CDR2 are MNHEY and SVGEGT. Here the CDR3 reads CASSYPGRGATSGELFF. CDR3 DNA: TGTGCCAGCAGTTATCCAGGTCGAGGGGCAACAAGCGGGGAGCTGTTTTTT.

The chain links TRBV14 to TRBJ1-5, with a possible D match to TRBD1 (6 bases). This CDR3 is 16 amino acids long. The V gene's germline CDR1 is SGHDN and CDR2 FVKESK. Trimming cost V 0 bases and J 11 bases, with 20 bases left between them. Here the CDR3 DNA reads TGTGCCAGCAGCCAAGAACGAGACAGGTGGCGAGGTGCCCAGCATTTT. Translation gives CASSQERDRWRGAQHF.